This T cell receptor beta chain came from a study of identical twins. This clonotype was counted between two and nine times. A universal primer binding site was introduced by template switching. The final cDNA contained unique molecular identifiers. Via MiXCR, TCRdb re-called the 5' RACE reads, giving one row per CDR3 protein. The sample shows 400,000 to 550,000 distinct CDR3 sequences, approximately 24% of them seen only once. The CDR3 is made up of 15 amino acids. Trimming took 4 bases from V and 1 from J; bases not matched to a gene: 6. Germline assignment: CDR1 MNHNS and CDR2 SASEGT. Separately, the same data were catalogued under a study of T cells expressing NK-cell markers. That paper notes: There were a few donors in whom these clonotypes also led the CD3+CD56-NKG2C+ fraction.

Sequencing used CD4+ T cells sorted from blood. The receptor was derived from a woman aged 18-30 years in good health. The gene calls are TRBV6-1 and TRBJ1-2, with 7 nucleotides matching TRBD1. The CDR3 is CASSASGTVNYGYTF. Written as DNA, the CDR3 is TGTGCCAGCAGTGCCTCCGGGACAGTTAACTATGGCTACACCTTC.